A single sample is the source of the 21 T cell receptor beta chains below, sequenced in a study of T-cell reconstitution after alpha-beta-depleted transplantation in children. The TCRbeta library incorporated unique molecular identifiers. TCRdb re-called the PCR reads through MiXCR, storing one row per CDR3 protein. The sample yields about 480,000 distinct CDR3 sequences, roughly an eighth seen once. Source: PBMCs from the stem cell graft donor, taken from the stem cell graft. The receptors shown here come from a human donor who donated a stem cell graft to a child with combined immunodeficiency.

This clonotype was counted between two and nine times. The chain carries TRBV5-1 and TRBJ2-1; 10 nucleotides agree with TRBD1. Germline CDR1 and CDR2: SGHRS and YFSETQ. The CDR3 loop spans 16 amino acids. V was pared by 5 bases and J by 7 bases, with 12 bases of the junction left unmatched. CDR3 sequence (DNA): TGCGCCAGCAGACCTCCCCGGGACAGGGGTTTAAATGAGCAGTTCTTC. Translation: CASRPPRDRGLNEQFF.

The CDR3 here is CASSPGTQLLETQYF. CDR3 DNA: TGTGCCAGCTCGCCCGGGACTCAATTACTAGAGACCCAGTACTTC. The rearrangement joins TRBV18 to TRBJ2-5; weak D call: TRBD2 (6 bases). The CDR3 runs to 15 residues. The V end lost 6 bases, the J end lost 4 bases, and 18 bases lay between the germline ends. Germline CDR1 reads KGHSH; CDR2 reads LQKENI.

This clonotype has ten or more counts. The CDR3 sequence: CASSLAIAGNSEQFF. The CDR3 coding sequence is TGCGCCAGCAGCTTGGCCATCGCAGGGAACAGTGAGCAGTTCTTC. The gene calls are TRBV5-1 and TRBJ2-1, with D possibly being TRBD1 (5 bases). Trimming shortened V by 0 bases and J by 9 bases, and 16 bases separated the two germline ends. The CDR3 length is 15 residues. Germline V gene data show CDR1 as SGHRS and CDR2 as YFSETQ.

The chain has TRBV12-3 or TRBV12-4 and TRBJ2-1, with 11 nucleotides matching TRBD2. This CDR3 spans 14 amino acids. With V trimmed by 4 bases and J by 7 bases, 3 bases remained unmatched. CDR3 sequence (DNA): TGTGCCAGCAGTTACTGGACTAGCGGGAATGAGCAGTTCTTC. Protein product: CASSYWTSGNEQFF.

This clonotype was seen only a few times. The V gene is TRBV20-1, the J gene TRBJ1-5, with D hard to call. This CDR3 comprises 12 residues. V was clipped by 6 bases and J by 4 bases, with 10 bases between them. Looked up from germline, CDR1 is DFQATT and CDR2 is SNEGSKA (reference sequence). The CDR3, as DNA: TGCAGTGCCTCCCCTGGGAATCAGCCCCAGCATTTT. Translating gives CSASPGNQPQHF.

A few counts support this clonotype. This sequence joins TRBV5-5 and TRBJ2-7, with 9 nucleotides matching TRBD1. Trimming at V came to 7 bases and at J to 6 bases, leaving 8 bases not matched to a gene. The germline V gene encodes CDR1 SGHKS and CDR2 YYEKEE (reference sequence). This CDR3 has 13 residues. CDR3 nucleotide sequence: TGTGCCAGCGCCGGGACAGGGTACGGCGAGCAGTACTTC. Protein sequence: CASAGTGYGEQYF.

This clonotype was seen repeatedly, ten times or more. The V gene is TRBV28, the J gene TRBJ2-5; TRBD2 is a possible D gene (5 bases). Trimming cost V 6 bases and J 1 base, with 12 bases left between them. CDR3 size: 14 residues. Looked up from germline, CDR1 is MDHEN and CDR2 is SYDVKM. This CDR3 reads CASSLRGLQETQYF. The CDR3 DNA follows: TGTGCCAGCAGCCTCCGAGGGCTCCAAGAGACCCAGTACTTC. Drawing the rest from reference TRBV28 and TRBJ2-5, the complete variable domain is DVKVTQSSRYLVKRTGEKVFLECVQDMDHENMFWYRQDPGLGLRLIYFSYDVKMKEKGDIPEGYSVSREKKERFSLILESASTNQTSMYLCASSLRGLQETQYFGPGTRLLVL.

The chain uses TRBV7-9 and TRBJ2-1; D unresolved. The CDR3 totals 14 residues. Trimming took off 2 bases at V and 1 base at J, with 6 bases between the two ends. Germline CDR1 SEHNR, CDR2 FQNEAQ (reference sequence). The CDR3 protein is CASSLRVSYNEQFF. In DNA form, the CDR3 reads TGTGCCAGCAGCTTAAGGGTTTCCTACAATGAGCAGTTCTTC.

This clonotype came up many times. The chain couples TRBV5-1 to TRBJ2-3; no clear D. There are 13 residues in the CDR3. Germline-derived CDR1 and CDR2 are SGHRS and YFSETQ. Trimming left V 7 bases short and J 1 base short, with 10 bases between. The CDR3 region has the DNA TGCGCCAGCTCGGAAGGTCGCACAGATACGCAGTATTTT. This sequence encodes CASSEGRTDTQYF.

This clonotype was seen more than once but under ten times. The junction does not match germline at one end; this may be a read error. The chain employs TRBV27 and TRBJ2-1; a possible D gene is TRBD2 (6 bases). Germline lookup yields CDR1 MNHEY and CDR2 SMNVEV (reference sequence). The CDR3 extends over 12 amino acids. CDR3 amino acids: CASSFPASLALF. The CDR3 DNA follows: TGTGCCAGCAGTTTTCCGGCTAGTCTAGCGTTATTC.

The sample holds a few counts of this clonotype. The genes are TRBV5-4 and TRBJ2-2; 10 positions agree with TRBD2. The CDR3 runs to 19 residues. Per germline, CDR1 SGHNT and CDR2 YYREEE (reference sequence). After removal of 2 bases from V and 4 bases from J, the junction contained 14 bases not matched to a gene. The CDR3 loop is CASSLLLAGPGISTGELFF. The CDR3, as DNA: TGTGCCAGCAGCTTATTACTAGCGGGACCGGGGATATCCACCGGGGAGCTGTTTTTT.

This clonotype was recorded many times. The chain has TRBV4-3 and TRBJ2-7; D is ambiguous. CDR1 is LGHNA, CDR2 YSLEER, per germline. This CDR3 spans 17 amino acids. V was trimmed by 0 bases and J by 1 base, leaving 16 bases between them. The CDR3 here is CASSQDPDSAFSYEQYF. CDR3 in DNA: TGCGCCAGCAGCCAAGATCCTGATTCCGCCTTTTCCTACGAGCAGTACTTC.

This chain joins TRBV27 and TRBJ2-7; 7 nucleotides agree with TRBD1. CDR1 and CDR2 from the germline V gene are MNHEY and SMNVEV (reference sequence). This CDR3 comprises 15 residues. V shed 5 bases and J 2 bases; nucleotides not matched to a gene: 9. CDR3: CASSADRTGAYEQYF. DNA of the CDR3: TGTGCCAGCAGTGCCGACAGGACAGGAGCCTACGAGCAGTACTTC.

This clonotype was counted a few times. CDR3 residues: CASSWAHRGRETQYF. The CDR3 nucleotides read TGCGCCAGCAGCTGGGCGCATAGGGGTCGGGAGACCCAGTACTTC. The chain couples TRBV5-1 to TRBJ2-5, with a weak D call TRBD1 (5 bases). The CDR3 runs to 15 residues. Germline lookup yields CDR1 SGHRS and CDR2 YFSETQ. Deletions cut 3 bases from V and 5 bases from J, with 17 bases between.

The J gene is TRBJ2-1, the V gene TRBV20-1, with TRBD2 identical over 8 bases. Germline CDR1 reads DFQATT; CDR2 reads SNEGSKA (reference sequence). The V gene end was trimmed by 5 bases and the J gene end by 7 bases; junction bases not matched to a gene: 7. The CDR3 loop spans 13 amino acids. CDR3 bases: TGCAGTGCTCACGGCGGGAGGCTAAATGAGCAGTTCTTC. Residues: CSAHGGRLNEQFF.

This rearrangement joins TRBV6-5 to TRBJ2-3, with D perhaps TRBD1 or TRBD2 (5 bases each). V was clipped by 2 bases and J by 2 bases, with 8 bases between them. Germline V gene data show CDR1 as MNHEY and CDR2 as SVGAGI. The CDR3 sequence is 14 residues long. CDR3 sequence: CASSYGDHTDTQYF. The CDR3 DNA follows: TGTGCCAGCAGTTACGGGGACCACACAGATACGCAGTATTTT.

This chain links TRBV14 with TRBJ1-1, with D uncertain. V was pared by 0 bases and J by 7 bases, with 9 bases between. In germline, CDR1 is SGHDN, CDR2 FVKESK. The CDR3 has 13 amino acids. The CDR3 here is CASSQDGSLEAFF. The CDR3 bases are TGTGCCAGCAGCCAAGACGGCAGCCTTGAAGCTTTCTTT.

The rearrangement links TRBV29-1 to TRBJ2-5, with D possibly being TRBD1 (6 bases). CDR1 SQVTM and CDR2 ANQGSEA come from the germline V gene. The CDR3 loop spans 16 amino acids. V was cut by 7 bases and J by 1 base, with 22 bases left in between. The CDR3: CSATRGTGFSQETQYF. The DNA for the CDR3 is TGCAGCGCGACAAGGGGAACAGGGTTTAGCCAAGAGACCCAGTACTTC.

This sequence joins TRBV4-3 and TRBJ2-3; 11 bases fit TRBD2. The length of the CDR3 is 16 residues. J gave up 11 bases and V 4 bases, and 14 bases lay outside the gene matches. Germline V CDR1 and CDR2: LGHNA, YSLEER. CDR3 DNA: TGCGCCAGCAGCCCGAGAGGTGGTAGCGGGAGGGCCGAGCAGTATTTT. Amino acids: CASSPRGGSGRAEQYF.

The J gene is TRBJ2-1, the V gene TRBV19; 9 nucleotides agree with TRBD2. Germline lookup yields CDR1 LNHDA and CDR2 SQIVND (reference sequence). V was clipped by 4 bases and J by 0 bases; unmatched bases: 4. CDR3 length equals 16 residues. CDR3 in amino acids: CASSKNSGGSYNEQFF. CDR3 DNA sequence: TGTGCCAGTAGTAAAAATAGCGGGGGCTCCTACAATGAGCAGTTCTTC.

This clonotype was detected a few times. J is TRBJ2-3 and V is TRBV7-3; D possibly corresponds to TRBD1 (5 bases). Trimming pared 5 bases from V and 4 bases from J, leaving 10 bases between. The germline V gene encodes CDR1 SGHTA and CDR2 FQGTGA. The length of the CDR3 is 13 residues. The CDR3 loop is CASSPDSPDTQYF. Here the CDR3 DNA reads TGTGCCAGCAGCCCAGACAGTCCAGATACGCAGTATTTT.